This T cell receptor (beta chain) was observed in a study of graft-versus-host responses after intestinal transplantation. Background on the study: Every one of the recipients received anti-thymocyte globulin induction and afterwards took tacrolimus and steroids for about 3 years.

On this clone: Antigen: not known.

The repertoire was sequenced with immunoSEQ multiplex PCR; TCRdb's copy has only in-frame clones and lacks some. The sample includes over 70,000 clones, nearly 90% of them seen just once. Whole-study findings and limits: Allografts of patients with graft-donor T cell macrochimerism showed high graft-versus-host to host-versus-graft clone ratios. Early after transplant, HvG clones declined as circulating GvH clones peaked.

The CDR3 extends over 12 amino acids. Trimming took off 3 bases at V and 5 bases at J, with 8 bases between the two ends. CDR1 and CDR2 from the germline V gene are SGHAT and FQNNGV. The V gene is TRBV11-2, the J gene TRBJ2-7; maybe TRBD2 (6 bases). The input for sequencing was unstimulated CD8+ T cells sorted from spleen or lymph node cells, taken before transplant. This TCR was sampled from a human donor who was the organ donor for an intestinal transplant. The CDR3 coding sequence is TGTGCCAGCAGCTTGGGACTCAACGAGCAGTACGTC. It is translated as CASSLGLNEQYV.